Given below is one T cell receptor beta chain in context. The sample originates from a study of control samples from healthy donors and cancer patients. Data came from immunoSEQ multiplex PCR; TCRdb stores just in-frame clones and leaves some out. The sample carries roughly 100,000 clones, approximately 90% recorded once. Sequenced material: PBMCs. This clonotype was obtained from a man in his sixties with lung cancer.

The CDR3 reads CASSGSYRGEQFF. CDR3 DNA sequence: TGTGCCAGCAGTGGATCTTACAGGGGTGAGCAGTTCTTC. The chain links TRBV2 to TRBJ2-1, with TRBD1 matching 7 bases. Germline lookup yields CDR1 SNHLY and CDR2 FYNNEI. V shed 4 bases and J 9 bases; nucleotides not matched to a gene: 6. CDR3 length equals 13 residues.